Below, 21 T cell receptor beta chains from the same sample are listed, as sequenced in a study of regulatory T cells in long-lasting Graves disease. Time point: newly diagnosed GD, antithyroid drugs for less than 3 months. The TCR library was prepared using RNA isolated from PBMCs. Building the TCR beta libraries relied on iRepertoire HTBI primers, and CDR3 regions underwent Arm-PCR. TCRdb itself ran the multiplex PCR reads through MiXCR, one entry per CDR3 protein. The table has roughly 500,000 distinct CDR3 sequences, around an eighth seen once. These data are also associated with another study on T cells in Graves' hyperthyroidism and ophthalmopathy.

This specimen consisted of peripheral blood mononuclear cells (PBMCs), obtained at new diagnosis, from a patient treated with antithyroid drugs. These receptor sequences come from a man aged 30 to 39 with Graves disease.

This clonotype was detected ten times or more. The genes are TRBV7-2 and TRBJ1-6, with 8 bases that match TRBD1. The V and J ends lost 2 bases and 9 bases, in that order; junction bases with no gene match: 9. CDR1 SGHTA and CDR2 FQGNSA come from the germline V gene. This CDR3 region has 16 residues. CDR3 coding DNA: TGTGCCAGCAGCTTAACCTGGACAGGGCTGTCTTCACCCCTCCACTTT. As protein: CASSLTWTGLSSPLHF.

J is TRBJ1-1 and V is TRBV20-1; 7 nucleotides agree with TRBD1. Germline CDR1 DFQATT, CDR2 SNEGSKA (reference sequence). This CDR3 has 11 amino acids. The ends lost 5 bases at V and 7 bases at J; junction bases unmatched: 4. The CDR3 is CSARGGLEAFF. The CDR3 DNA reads TGCAGTGCTCGAGGGGGCCTTGAAGCTTTCTTT.

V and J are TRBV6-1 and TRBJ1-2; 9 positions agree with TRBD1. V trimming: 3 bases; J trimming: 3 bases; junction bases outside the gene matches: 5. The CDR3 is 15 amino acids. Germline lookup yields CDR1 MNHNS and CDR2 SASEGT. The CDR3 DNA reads TGTGCCAGCAGTGATGGACAGGGGATTTACTATGGCTACACCTTC. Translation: CASSDGQGIYYGYTF.

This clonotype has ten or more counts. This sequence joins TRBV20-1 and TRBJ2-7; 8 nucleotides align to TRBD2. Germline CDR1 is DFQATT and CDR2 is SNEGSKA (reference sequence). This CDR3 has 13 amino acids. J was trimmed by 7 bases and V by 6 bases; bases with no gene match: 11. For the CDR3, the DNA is TGCAGTGCACAGATTAGCGGGACTCGTGAGCAGTACTTC. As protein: CSAQISGTREQYF.

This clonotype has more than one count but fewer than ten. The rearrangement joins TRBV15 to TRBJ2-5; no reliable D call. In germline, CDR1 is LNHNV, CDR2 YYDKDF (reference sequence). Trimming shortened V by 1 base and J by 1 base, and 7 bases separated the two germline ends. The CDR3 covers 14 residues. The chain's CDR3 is CATSRATVQETQYF. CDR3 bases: TGTGCCACCAGCAGAGCTACAGTCCAAGAGACCCAGTACTTC.

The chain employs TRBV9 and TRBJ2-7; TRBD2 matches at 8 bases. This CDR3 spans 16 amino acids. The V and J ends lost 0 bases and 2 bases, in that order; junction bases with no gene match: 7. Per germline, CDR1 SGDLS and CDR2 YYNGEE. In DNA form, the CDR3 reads TGTGCCAGCAGCGTAGGCGGTGGAGCGGGAGCCTACGAGCAGTACTTC. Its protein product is CASSVGGGAGAYEQYF.

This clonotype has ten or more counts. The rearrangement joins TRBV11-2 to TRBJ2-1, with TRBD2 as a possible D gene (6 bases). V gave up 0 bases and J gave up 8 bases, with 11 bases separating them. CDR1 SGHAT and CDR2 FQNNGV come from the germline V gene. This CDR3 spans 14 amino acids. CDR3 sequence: CASSLEGWGDEQFF. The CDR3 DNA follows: TGTGCCAGCAGCTTAGAAGGTTGGGGGGATGAGCAGTTCTTC.

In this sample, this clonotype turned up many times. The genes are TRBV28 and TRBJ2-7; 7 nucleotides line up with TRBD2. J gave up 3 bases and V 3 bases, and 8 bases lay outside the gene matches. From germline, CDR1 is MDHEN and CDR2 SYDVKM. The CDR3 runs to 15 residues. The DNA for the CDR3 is TGTGCCAGCAGTTTCTCACTCGGACTAGACTACGAGCAGTACTTC. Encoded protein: CASSFSLGLDYEQYF.

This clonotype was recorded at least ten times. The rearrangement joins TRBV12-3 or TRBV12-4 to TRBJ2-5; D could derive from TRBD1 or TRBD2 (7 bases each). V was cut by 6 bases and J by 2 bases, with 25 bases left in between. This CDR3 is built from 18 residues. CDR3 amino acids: CASSRSPGGGANQETQYF. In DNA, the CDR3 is TGTGCCAGCAGCCGTAGTCCAGGGGGGGGAGCGAATCAAGAGACCCAGTACTTC.

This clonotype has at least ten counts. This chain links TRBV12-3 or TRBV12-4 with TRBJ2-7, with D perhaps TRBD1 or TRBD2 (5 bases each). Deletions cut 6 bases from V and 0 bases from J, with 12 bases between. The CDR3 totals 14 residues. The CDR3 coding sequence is TGTGCCAGCAGCTTATCCGGGACCTCCTACGAGCAGTACTTC. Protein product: CASSLSGTSYEQYF.

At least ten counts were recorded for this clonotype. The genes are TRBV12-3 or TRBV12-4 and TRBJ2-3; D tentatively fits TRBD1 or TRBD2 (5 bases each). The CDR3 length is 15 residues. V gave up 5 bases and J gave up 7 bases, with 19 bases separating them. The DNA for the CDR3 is TGTGCCAGCAGTCGGATACTGGGGGAGCGGAATACGCAGTATTTT. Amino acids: CASSRILGERNTQYF.

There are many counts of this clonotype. The CDR3 sequence is CSVAVWMETQYF. In nucleotides, the CDR3 is TGCAGCGTTGCGGTGTGGATGGAGACCCAGTACTTC. V and J are TRBV29-1 and TRBJ2-5; D ambiguous. The length of the CDR3 is 12 residues. Germline V gene data show CDR1 as SQVTM and CDR2 as ANQGSEA. V lost 4 bases and J lost 5, with 11 bases in between.

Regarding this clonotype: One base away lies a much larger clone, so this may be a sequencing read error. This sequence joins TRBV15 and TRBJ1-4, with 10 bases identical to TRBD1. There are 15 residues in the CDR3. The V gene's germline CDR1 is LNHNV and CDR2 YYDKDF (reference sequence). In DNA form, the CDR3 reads TGTGCCACCAGCATCCCCGGGACAGGGGATGAAACACTGTTTTTT. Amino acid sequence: CATSIPGTGDETLFF.

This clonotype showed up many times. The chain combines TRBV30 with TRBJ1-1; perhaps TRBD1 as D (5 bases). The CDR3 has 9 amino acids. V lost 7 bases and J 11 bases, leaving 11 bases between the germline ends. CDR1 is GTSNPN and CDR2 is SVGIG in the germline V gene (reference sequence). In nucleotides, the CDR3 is TGTGCCTCCTCCCGGGGGGCTTTCTTT. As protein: CASSRGAFF.

CDR3 coding DNA: TGTGCCAGTCGACTAGCGGGGTTTTCTAACACCGGGGAGCTGTTTTTT. Translating gives CASRLAGFSNTGELFF. This chain connects TRBV12-3 or TRBV12-4 to TRBJ2-2; 11 nucleotides line up with TRBD2. V shed 9 bases and J 2 bases; nucleotides not matched to a gene: 8. The CDR3 totals 16 residues.

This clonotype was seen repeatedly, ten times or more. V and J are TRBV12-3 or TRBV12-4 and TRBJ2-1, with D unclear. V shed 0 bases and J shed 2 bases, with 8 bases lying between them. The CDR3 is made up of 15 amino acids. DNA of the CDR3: TGTGCCAGCAGTTTAGCCGCCGGAGCCTACAATGAGCAGTTCTTC. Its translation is CASSLAAGAYNEQFF.

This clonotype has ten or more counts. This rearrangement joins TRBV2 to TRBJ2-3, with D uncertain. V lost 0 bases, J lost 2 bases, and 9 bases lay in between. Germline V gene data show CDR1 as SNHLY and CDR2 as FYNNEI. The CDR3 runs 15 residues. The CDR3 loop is CASSEANRNTDTQYF. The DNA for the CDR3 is TGTGCCAGCAGTGAAGCAAACCGAAACACAGATACGCAGTATTTT.

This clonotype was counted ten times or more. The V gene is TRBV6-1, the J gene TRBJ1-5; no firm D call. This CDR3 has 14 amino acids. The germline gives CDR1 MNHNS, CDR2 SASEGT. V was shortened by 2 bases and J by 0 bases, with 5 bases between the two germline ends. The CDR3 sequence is CASSEWFSNQPQHF. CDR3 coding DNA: TGTGCCAGCAGTGAATGGTTTAGCAATCAGCCCCAGCATTTT.

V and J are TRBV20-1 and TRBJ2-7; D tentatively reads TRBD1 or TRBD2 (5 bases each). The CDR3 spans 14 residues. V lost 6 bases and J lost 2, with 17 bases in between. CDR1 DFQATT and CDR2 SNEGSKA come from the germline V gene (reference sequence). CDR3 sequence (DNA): TGCAGTGCACCGCTGGGGGATGGAGCCTACGAGCAGTACTTC. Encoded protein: CSAPLGDGAYEQYF.

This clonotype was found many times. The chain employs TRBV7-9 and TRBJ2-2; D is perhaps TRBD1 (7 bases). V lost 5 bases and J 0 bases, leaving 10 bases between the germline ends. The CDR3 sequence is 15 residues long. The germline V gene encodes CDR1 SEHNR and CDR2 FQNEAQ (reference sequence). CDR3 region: CASSPGGSNTGELFF. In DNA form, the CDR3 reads TGTGCCAGCAGCCCAGGGGGGTCGAACACCGGGGAGCTGTTTTTT.

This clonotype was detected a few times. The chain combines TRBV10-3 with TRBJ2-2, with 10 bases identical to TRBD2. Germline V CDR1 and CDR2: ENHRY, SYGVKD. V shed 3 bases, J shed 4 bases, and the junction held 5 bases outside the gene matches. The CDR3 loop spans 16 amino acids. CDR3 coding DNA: TGTGCCATCAGTGACCCGACTAGCGGGCGCACCGGGGAGCTGTTTTTT. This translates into CAISDPTSGRTGELFF.